This T cell receptor (beta chain) was recorded in a study of blood T cell repertoires in COVID-19. This clone was observed a handful of times. In the original analysis: Amplification from reference gene primers served as the basis for estimated nucleated cell counts. TCRdb keeps only in-frame clones here, not all; method: immunoSEQ multiplex PCR. From that table come the V and J calls and clone size; the DNA was used to work out D and trimming. This repertoire shows approximately 390,000 clones, approximately 86% found once; its top ten account for about 2.1%. Germline V lookup: CDR1 LGHNA, CDR2 YNFKEQ. The CDR3 has 14 residues. V lost 1 base to trimming and J lost 8 bases, with 11 bases between them.

This clonotype was sampled from a middle-aged woman with acute COVID-19. The source material was PBMCs or T cells enriched from blood (not recorded which). The rearrangement joins TRBV4-2 to TRBJ1-4; possibly TRBD1 for D (5 bases). In nucleotides, the CDR3 is TGTGCCAGCAGCCAAGTTGGGGCTGGAGAAAAACTGTTTTTT. It encodes CASSQVGAGEKLFF.